Reported below is one T cell receptor (beta chain). As handled by the study authors: Cell counts per sample came from amplifying reference gene primers. Assay used: immunoSEQ multiplex PCR; TCRdb lists only in-frame clones, some missing. Clone size and V and J calls were adopted from that table, with D and trimming inferred from the DNA. The sample has 380,000 or so clones, about 90% seen once. This record belongs to a study of blood T cell repertoires in COVID-19. Study-wide context: COVID-19 samples, acute and convalescent, were from the United States, Italy and Spain. The analysed material was cDNA or gDNA that came from T cells, B-cell-depleted T cells, or PBMCs.

Sequencing input: peripheral blood. The receptor's source is a man aged 35 to 55 with acute or convalescent COVID-19.

The CDR3 DNA follows: TGTGCCAGCAGCTTAATTGGACTTGGCTCTGGAAACACCATATATTTT. This translates into CASSLIGLGSGNTIYF. The rearrangement uses TRBV7-9 and TRBJ1-3; D gene unclear. Trimming left V 2 bases short and J 0 bases short, with 11 bases between. Germline CDR1 and CDR2: SEHNR and FQNEAQ (reference sequence). CDR3 size: 16 residues.